The next 24 T cell receptor beta chains were all read from a single sample in a study of cytomegalovirus exposure and HLA in healthy donors (TCRdb year 2017). Preparation of the library involved the immunoSEQ multiplex PCR assay. For the multiplex PCR, a mixture combining 60 forward primers for TCR Vbeta segments and 13 reverse primers for TCR Jbeta segments was used. The table was pulled from immuneACCESS by TCRdb, which kept in-frame rearrangements only. Such tables lose some clones; where checked, under half of the loss comes from unresolved V genes, and the rest has no known cause. This sample comprises 100,000 to 150,000 clones, roughly 72% of them detected only once. Clones ranked in the top ten supply under 5% of the sample. Sequencing was carried out using PBMCs. The receptors come from a man aged 40-50 years in good health and CMV-seropositive.

This clone was recorded once. The rearrangement uses TRBV9 and TRBJ2-1, with 10 positions matching TRBD2. Germline assignment: CDR1 SGDLS and CDR2 YYNGEE. The CDR3 length is 15 residues. V was pared by 4 bases and J by 3 bases, with 4 bases of the junction left unmatched. In nucleotides, the CDR3 is TGTGCCAGCAGCATAACTAGCGGGGTCTACAATGAGCAGTTCTTC. Its protein is CASSITSGVYNEQFF.

A word on this clone: The same CDR3 is also encoded by other DNA sequences in this sample. The V gene is TRBV9, the J gene TRBJ2-3; 11 bases fit TRBD2. Germline CDR1 and CDR2: SGDLS and YYNGEE. The J segment lost 6 bases and the V segment lost 0 bases, leaving 6 bases of the junction unmatched. The CDR3 length is 16 residues. Here the CDR3 reads CASSVGGSGRADTQYF. The CDR3 DNA reads as TGTGCCAGCAGCGTAGGGGGTAGCGGGAGGGCGGATACGCAGTATTTT.

The rearrangement uses TRBV19 and TRBJ2-7, with D perhaps TRBD2 (5 bases). The CDR3 totals 11 residues. The V end was cut by 11 bases, the J end by 13 bases, with 21 bases between. Germline CDR1 is LNHDA and CDR2 is SQIVND (reference sequence). The CDR3 DNA is TGTGCCTCCCCTCTCCGGGAACCCGAATACTTC. This sequence encodes CASPLREPEYF.

The V and J genes are TRBV7-2 and TRBJ2-7, with 8 positions matching TRBD1. The CDR3 covers 14 residues. V was pared by 3 bases and J by 7 bases, with 8 bases of the junction left unmatched. Germline V gene sequence: CDR1 SGHTA, CDR2 FQGNSA. CDR3 bases: TGTGCCAGCAGCTTTTACAGGGGGTCGAGTGAGCAGTACTTC. Its translation is CASSFYRGSSEQYF.

J is TRBJ2-7 and V is TRBV27, with 12 bases aligning to TRBD1. CDR1 MNHEY and CDR2 SMNVEV come from the germline V gene (reference sequence). The CDR3 consists of 16 residues. Trimming removed 5 bases from V and 3 bases from J; junction bases left unmatched: 8. The CDR3 DNA reads as TGTGCCAGCAGTAAGGGACAGGGGGCACCCTACTACGAGCAGTACTTC. It codes for CASSKGQGAPYYEQYF.

This clone was seen a handful of times. The chain uses TRBV7-2 and TRBJ1-3; 7 positions agree with TRBD1. Trimming took 3 bases from V and 6 from J; bases not matched to a gene: 5. Germline V gene sequence: CDR1 SGHTA, CDR2 FQGNSA. The CDR3 totals 14 residues. CDR3 nucleotides: TGTGCCAGCAGCTTCTCTGGACAGGAAAACACCATATATTTT. Amino acids: CASSFSGQENTIYF.

This chain connects TRBV5-8 to TRBJ1-5, with TRBD1 as a possible D gene (6 bases). Germline lookup yields CDR1 SGHTS and CDR2 YDEGEE. The V end was cut by 2 bases, the J end by 0 bases, with 9 bases between. CDR3 length equals 15 residues. CDR3 bases: TGTGCCAGCAGCTTTGGACAGCATAGCAATCAGCCCCAGCATTTT. Translation gives CASSFGQHSNQPQHF. Combining the CDR3 with reference TRBV5-8 and TRBJ1-5 gives the whole variable domain EAGVTQSPTHLIKTRGQQATLRCSPISGHTSVYWYQQALGLGLQFLLWYDEGEERNRGNFPPRFSGRQFPNYSSELNVNALELEDSALYLCASSFGQHSNQPQHFGDGTRLSIL.

In its sample, this clone was seen a few times. The chain couples TRBV5-8 to TRBJ2-7; 7 bases line up with TRBD2. The CDR3 totals 14 residues. Looked up from germline, CDR1 is SGHTS and CDR2 is YDEGEE. The V and J ends lost 3 bases and 2 bases, in that order; junction bases with no gene match: 5. The CDR3 DNA is TGTGCCAGCAGCTGGTCTAGCGGTACCTACGAGCAGTACTTC. Protein: CASSWSSGTYEQYF.

The table lists this clone with a few counts. V gene TRBV5-1 combines with J gene TRBJ2-5; 10 bases match TRBD2. This CDR3 comprises 14 residues. Germline V gene sequence: CDR1 SGHRS, CDR2 YFSETQ. The junction had 7 bases not matched to a gene; V was cut back by 7 bases and J by 4 bases. CDR3 coding DNA: TGCGCCAGCCAAACAGCGGGGGGGCGAGAGACCCAGTACTTC. It yields the protein CASQTAGGRETQYF.

The V gene is TRBV7-2, the J gene TRBJ2-2, with D possibly TRBD1 on 6 matching bases. Germline V gene data show CDR1 as SGHTA and CDR2 as FQGNSA. This CDR3 is built from 14 residues. Trimming took off 5 bases at V and 4 bases at J, with 11 bases between the two ends. The CDR3 nucleotides are TGTGCCAGCAGCGCGACAGGAGTCACCGGGGAGCTGTTTTTT. Translation: CASSATGVTGELFF.

In this sample, this clone turned up a few times. CDR3 nucleotide sequence: TGTGCCAGCAGCTCTTCTCCGGGACTCAGCTCCTACAATGAGCAGTTCTTC. This sequence encodes CASSSSPGLSSYNEQFF. The rearrangement links TRBV11-2 to TRBJ2-1; TRBD2 is a possible D gene (6 bases). The germline CDR1 and CDR2 sequences are SGHAT and FQNNGV. V gave up 4 bases and J gave up 0 bases, with 16 bases separating them. The CDR3 runs to 17 residues.

The chain has TRBV15 and TRBJ1-4, with D possibly TRBD1 on 5 matching bases. The CDR3 is 15 residues long. The germline gives CDR1 LNHNV, CDR2 YYDKDF (reference sequence). Between the trimmed V and J ends, which lost 4 bases and 6 bases, there was a span of 15 bases. The CDR3 nucleotides are TGTGCCACCAGCACCCCCGTCAGGGTGGATGAAAAACTGTTTTTT. Translation gives CATSTPVRVDEKLFF.

The chain couples TRBV13 to TRBJ1-2; a weak D match, TRBD1 (5 bases). Germline V gives CDR1 PRHDT, CDR2 FYEKMQ (reference sequence). The CDR3 is 16 amino acids. V lost 5 bases to trimming and J lost 2 bases, with 18 bases between them. The CDR3 DNA reads as TGTGCCAGCAGCCCACTAGCTAGGGACTGGAACTATGGCTACACCTTC. Encoded protein: CASSPLARDWNYGYTF.

The chain joins TRBV7-9 to TRBJ2-2; possibly TRBD2 for D (5 bases). The CDR3 spans 16 residues. Looked up from germline, CDR1 is SEHNR and CDR2 is FQNEAQ (reference sequence). Trimming removed 5 bases at V and 0 bases at J, with 13 bases between. The CDR3 region has the DNA TGTGCCAGCAGCGGCGCGAAGGGAGCGAACACCGGGGAGCTGTTTTTT. This translates into CASSGAKGANTGELFF.

The rearrangement uses TRBV19 and TRBJ1-2; 8 bases agree with TRBD1. CDR3 length equals 14 residues. Trimming removed 7 bases from V and 3 bases from J; junction bases left unmatched: 7. Germline lookup yields CDR1 LNHDA and CDR2 SQIVND (reference sequence). The CDR3 sequence: CASTHDRGDYGYTF. The CDR3, as DNA: TGTGCCAGTACCCACGACAGGGGTGACTATGGCTACACCTTC.

This clone was seen just once. The chain has TRBV6-5 and TRBJ1-1; 7 bases align to TRBD1. The CDR3 has 15 amino acids. Germline V gene sequence: CDR1 MNHEY, CDR2 SVGAGI. V lost 4 bases to trimming and J lost 3 bases; unmatched junction nucleotides: 8. The CDR3 nucleotides read TGTGCCAGCAGTTTATATGGACAGGTACACACTGAAGCTTTCTTT. Protein sequence: CASSLYGQVHTEAFF.

J is TRBJ1-1 and V is TRBV6-1; D is uncertain. Trimming cost V 7 bases and J 0 bases, with 12 bases left between them. Germline assignment: CDR1 MNHNS and CDR2 SASEGT. The CDR3 length is 14 residues. The CDR3 nucleotides read TGTGCCAGCACCCAAACCACAGTGAACACTGAAGCTTTCTTT. Its protein is CASTQTTVNTEAFF.

This chain joins TRBV2 and TRBJ1-2, with no clear D. CDR1 is SNHLY, CDR2 FYNNEI, per germline. CDR3 size: 13 residues. V lost 2 bases to trimming and J lost 8 bases, with 12 bases between them. In DNA form, the CDR3 reads TGTGCCAGCAGTGAAAAAGGCGGTAACGGCTACACCTTC. Translating gives CASSEKGGNGYTF.

This chain joins TRBV11-2 and TRBJ2-7; D gene uncertain. Trimming removed 5 bases at V and 0 bases at J, with 11 bases between. The CDR3 consists of 14 residues. From germline, CDR1 is SGHAT and CDR2 FQNNGV. This CDR3 is CASSLRVSSYEQYF. The CDR3 bases are TGTGCCAGCAGCCTCCGGGTTAGCTCCTACGAGCAGTACTTC.

The chain employs TRBV15 and TRBJ2-4, with a possible D match to TRBD1 (6 bases). Trimming took 3 bases from V and 1 from J, leaving 10 bases between them. The CDR3 extends over 15 amino acids. Germline CDR1 LNHNV, CDR2 YYDKDF (reference sequence). CDR3 loop: CATSSVGAAKNIQYF. In nucleotides, the CDR3 is TGTGCCACCAGCAGTGTGGGGGCCGCCAAAAACATTCAGTACTTC.

This clone was detected only a few times. This same CDR3 is encoded by further DNA sequences in the sample. The chain joins TRBV7-6 to TRBJ2-7; TRBD2 agrees at 13 bases. V dropped 3 bases and J dropped 0; count of bases not matched to a gene: 8. CDR1 and CDR2 from the germline V gene are SGHVS and FNYEAQ. The CDR3 has 18 residues. The CDR3 loop reads CASSFPEGLAGASYEQYF. The CDR3 DNA reads TGTGCCAGCAGCTTCCCAGAAGGACTAGCGGGGGCCTCCTACGAGCAGTACTTC. Variable domain in full (rest from reference TRBV7-6 and TRBJ2-7): GAGVSQSPRYKVTKRGQDVALRCDPISGHVSLYWYRQALGQGPEFLTYFNYEAQQDKSGLPNDRFSAERPEGSISTLTIQRTEQRDSAMYRCASSFPEGLAGASYEQYFGPGTRLTVT.

The rearrangement links TRBV9 to TRBJ2-7; a weak D match, TRBD1 (5 bases). Looked up from germline, CDR1 is SGDLS and CDR2 is YYNGEE. The V gene lost 0 bases and the J gene lost 5 bases, with 12 bases spanning the gap. The CDR3 runs to 14 residues. The CDR3 DNA reads as TGTGCCAGCAGCGTAGGCCAGGGTATCCACGAGCAGTACTTC. Translated, it gives CASSVGQGIHEQYF.

The genes are TRBV28 and TRBJ1-2; TRBD1 matches at 10 bases. Germline V gives CDR1 MDHEN, CDR2 SYDVKM. The CDR3 sequence is 15 residues long. Trimming cost V 5 bases and J 2 bases; bases outside gene matches: 5. The CDR3 loop reads CASSIPGQGNYGYTF. The DNA for the CDR3 is TGTGCCAGCAGTATTCCGGGACAGGGGAACTATGGCTACACCTTC.

The rearrangement links TRBV5-6 to TRBJ2-7; D gene ambiguous. This CDR3 spans 17 amino acids. CDR1 and CDR2 (germline): SGHDT, YYEEEE. Trimming left V 2 bases short and J 0 bases short, with 18 bases between. CDR3 amino acids: CASSFGPPEVGSYEQYF. The CDR3 DNA is TGTGCCAGCAGCTTCGGTCCACCTGAGGTTGGCTCCTACGAGCAGTACTTC.